This T cell receptor beta chain comes out of a study of T cells after yellow fever vaccination. TCRdb re-called the 5' RACE reads through MiXCR, storing one row per CDR3 protein. This sample yields 300,000 or so distinct CDR3 sequences, of which around 13% are seen a single time; roughly 0.5% belongs to the top ten. Comment on this clonotype: A read error is possible here, since a much larger clone lies one base away. The conserved phenylalanine or tryptophan is not found at the CDR3 terminus, so this likely reflects a read error.

The sequencing here drew on CD4+ T cells sorted from PBMCs, taken 45 days after the yellow fever booster vaccination. This clonotype originated in a man aged 25-40 years who received the YFV17D yellow fever vaccine.

The DNA for the CDR3 is TGTGCCAGCGCCCTTTCCAAGACACGCACAGATACGCAGTATCTT. Amino acid sequence: CASALSKTRTDTQYL. The chain joins TRBV6-1 to TRBJ2-3; no definite D call. Germline V CDR1 and CDR2: MNHNS, SASEGT. This CDR3 region has 15 residues. V lost 8 bases, J lost 1 base, and 16 bases lay in between.